This TCR beta chain was observed in a study of shared clonotypes between healthy human individuals. Across the whole study: CD4 naive cells filled three plates per donor, CD4 memory three, CD8 naive two and CD8 memory one.

Sequencing used immunoSEQ multiplex PCR; TCRdb keeps in-frame clones, though not all of them. The sample lists about 1.1 million clones, 75% to 85% occurring once. Findings and caveats of the study: Between a few donors, naive CD4 clonotypes were shared at a level of approximately 5%. Clonotypes not shared had lower generation probabilities than those common to all four donors. Clonotype sharing among donors was expected to depend on sequencing depth.

With regard to this clone: Its antigen is unidentified.

Germline V lookup: CDR1 SGHAT, CDR2 FQNNGV. The CDR3 is 14 residues long. The V gene end was trimmed by 8 bases and the J gene end by 4 bases; junction bases not matched to a gene: 8. Sequencing was done on a sample of memory CD4+ T cells from PBMCs. Described subset: CD45RA-negative fraction. This receptor was obtained from a young man in good health. Some clones in this sample may be carry-over from other donors' samples. The V and J genes are TRBV11-2 and TRBJ2-1; 7 bases agree with TRBD1. The chain's CDR3 is CASQPGQPYNEQFF. The CDR3 nucleotides are TGTGCCAGCCAACCGGGACAGCCTTACAATGAGCAGTTCTTC.